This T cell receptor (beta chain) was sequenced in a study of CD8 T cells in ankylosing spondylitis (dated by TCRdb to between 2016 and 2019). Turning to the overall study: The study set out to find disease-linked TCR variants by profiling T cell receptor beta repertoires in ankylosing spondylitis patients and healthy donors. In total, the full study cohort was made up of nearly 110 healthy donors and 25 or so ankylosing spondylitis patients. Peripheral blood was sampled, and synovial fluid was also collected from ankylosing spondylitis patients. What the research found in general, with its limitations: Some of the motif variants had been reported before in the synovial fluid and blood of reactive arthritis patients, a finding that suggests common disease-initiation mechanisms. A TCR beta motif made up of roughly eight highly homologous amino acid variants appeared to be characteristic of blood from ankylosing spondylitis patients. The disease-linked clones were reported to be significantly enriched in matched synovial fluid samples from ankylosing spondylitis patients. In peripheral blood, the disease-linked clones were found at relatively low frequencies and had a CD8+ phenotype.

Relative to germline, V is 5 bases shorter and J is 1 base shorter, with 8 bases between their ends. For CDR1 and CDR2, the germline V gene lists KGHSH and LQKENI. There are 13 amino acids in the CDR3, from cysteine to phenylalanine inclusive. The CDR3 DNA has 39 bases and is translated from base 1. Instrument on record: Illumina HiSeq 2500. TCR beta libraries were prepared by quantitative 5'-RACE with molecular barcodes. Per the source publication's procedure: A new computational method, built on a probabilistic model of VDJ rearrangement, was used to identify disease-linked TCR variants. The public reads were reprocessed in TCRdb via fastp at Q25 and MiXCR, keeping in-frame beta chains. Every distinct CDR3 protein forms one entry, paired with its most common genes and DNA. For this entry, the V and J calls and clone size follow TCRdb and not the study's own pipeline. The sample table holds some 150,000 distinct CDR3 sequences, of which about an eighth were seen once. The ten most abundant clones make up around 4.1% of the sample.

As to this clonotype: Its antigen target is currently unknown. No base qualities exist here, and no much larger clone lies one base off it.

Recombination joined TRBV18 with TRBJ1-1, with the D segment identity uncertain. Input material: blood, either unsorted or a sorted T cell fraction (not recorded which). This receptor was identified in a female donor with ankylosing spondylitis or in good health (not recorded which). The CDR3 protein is CASSTSGNTEAFF. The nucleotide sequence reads TGTGCCAGCTCAACCTCCGGGAACACTGAAGCTTTCTTT.